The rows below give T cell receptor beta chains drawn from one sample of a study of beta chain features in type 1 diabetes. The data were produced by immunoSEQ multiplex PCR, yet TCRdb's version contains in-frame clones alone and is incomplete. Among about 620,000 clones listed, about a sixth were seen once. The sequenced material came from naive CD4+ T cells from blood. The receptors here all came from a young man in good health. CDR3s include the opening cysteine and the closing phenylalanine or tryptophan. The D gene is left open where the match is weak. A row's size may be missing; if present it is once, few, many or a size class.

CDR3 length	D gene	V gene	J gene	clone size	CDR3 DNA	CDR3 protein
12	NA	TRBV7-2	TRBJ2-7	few	TGTGCCAGCAGCCCTCCTACCTACGAGCAGTACTTC	CASSPPTYEQYF
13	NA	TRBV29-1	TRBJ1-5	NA	TGCAGCGTCAGGAGGGCTAGCAATCAGCCCCAGCATTTT	CSVRRASNQPQHF
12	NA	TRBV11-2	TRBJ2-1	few	TGTGCCAGCAGCCCCGGGACAACCGAGCAGTTCTTC	CASSPGTTEQFF
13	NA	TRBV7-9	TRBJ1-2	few	TGTGCCAGCAGCCTACAGGGTAACTATGGCTACACCTTC	CASSLQGNYGYTF
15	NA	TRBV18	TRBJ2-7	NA	TGTGCCAGCTCACCTGCCCCAAGCTCAGCCTACGAGCAGTACTTC	CASSPAPSSAYEQYF
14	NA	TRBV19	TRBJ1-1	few	TGTGCCAGTAAGTATGGGGTGACGAACACTGAAGCTTTCTTT	CASKYGVTNTEAFF
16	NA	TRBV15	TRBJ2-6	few	TGTGCCACCAGCCCCAGGAACAGGGCTGGGGCCAACGTCCTGACTTTC	CATSPRNRAGANVLTF
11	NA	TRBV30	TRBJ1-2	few	TGTGCGAAGACAGCCAACTATGGCTACACCTTC	CAKTANYGYTF
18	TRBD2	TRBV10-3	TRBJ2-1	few	TGTGCCCAATCGAAGGACAGGGGACTAGCGGGAGGGCCGAGTGAGCAGTTCTTC	CAQSKDRGLAGGPSEQFF
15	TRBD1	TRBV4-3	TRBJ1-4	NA	TGCGCCAGCAGCCAAGGGGACAGGGGAGGTGAAAAACTGTTTTTT	CASSQGDRGGEKLFF
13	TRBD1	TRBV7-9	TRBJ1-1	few	TGTGCCAGCAGCCGGACAGGGCAGACTGAAGCTTTCTTT	CASSRTGQTEAFF
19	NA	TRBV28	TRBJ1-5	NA	TGTGCCAGCGACCCTACGGGCTACAGGACGCCAGGTTTTAATCAGCCCCAGCATTTT	CASDPTGYRTPGFNQPQHF
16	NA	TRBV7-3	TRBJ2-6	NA	TGTGCCAGCAGCTTAAATCGCAGGGCTGGGGCCAACGTCCTGACTTTC	CASSLNRRAGANVLTF
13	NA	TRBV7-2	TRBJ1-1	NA	TGTGCCAGCAGCTTACAGGGAGGCACTGAAGCTTTCTTT	CASSLQGGTEAFF
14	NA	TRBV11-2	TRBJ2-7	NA	TGTGCCAGCAGCGAATCCGGGAAATCATACGAGCAGTACTTC	CASSESGKSYEQYF
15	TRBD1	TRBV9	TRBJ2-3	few	TGTGCCAGCAGGCTGGGACAGGGAAGCACAGATACGCAGTATTTT	CASRLGQGSTDTQYF
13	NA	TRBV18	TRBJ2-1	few	TGTGCCAGCTCACCTGGAGACTACAATGAGCAGTTCTTC	CASSPGDYNEQFF
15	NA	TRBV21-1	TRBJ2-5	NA	TGTGCCAGCAGCCTCTACAGATTAGCGCAAGAGACCCAGTACTTC	CASSLYRLAQETQYF
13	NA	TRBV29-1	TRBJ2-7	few	TGCAGTGCCGGGACTCATCCATCCTACGAGCAGTACTTC	CSAGTHPSYEQYF
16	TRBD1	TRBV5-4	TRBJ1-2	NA	TGTGCCAGCAGTAACAGCCGTCGGGACAGAAACTATGGCTACACCTTC	CASSNSRRDRNYGYTF
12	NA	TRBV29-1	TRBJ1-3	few	TGCAGCGTTAACCCCCAGGGAAACACCATATATTTT	CSVNPQGNTIYF
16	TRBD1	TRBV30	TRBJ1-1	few	TGTGCCTGGAGACCCTGGGCTGGACAGGGCGAGACTGAAGCTTTCTTT	CAWRPWAGQGETEAFF
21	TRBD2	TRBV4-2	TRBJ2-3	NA	TGTGCCAGCAGCCAAGAAAAGACAACTTCCCGCCTAGCGGCAAAAACAGATACGCAGTATTTT	CASSQEKTTSRLAAKTDTQYF
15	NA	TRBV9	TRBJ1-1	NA	TGTGCCAGCAGCGTAGCCGGGTTTTTGAACACTGAAGCTTTCTTT	CASSVAGFLNTEAFF
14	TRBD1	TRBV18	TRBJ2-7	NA	TGTGCCAGCTCGTTCCGGGACAGCTCCTACGAGCAGTACTTC	CASSFRDSSYEQYF
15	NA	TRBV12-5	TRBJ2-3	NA	TGTGCTAGTGGTTTCGGAGGGGGCTTAGGAGATACGCAGTATTTT	CASGFGGGLGDTQYF
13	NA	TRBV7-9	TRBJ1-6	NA	TGTGCCAGCAGCTTAGATTGGCGTTCACCCCTCCACTTT	CASSLDWRSPLHF
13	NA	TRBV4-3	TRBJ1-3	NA	TGCGCCAGCAGCCAAGAGGGTGGAAACACCATATATTTT	CASSQEGGNTIYF
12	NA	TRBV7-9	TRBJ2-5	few	TGTGCCGTCGGGGAAGGGGAAGAGACCCAGTACTTC	CAVGEGEETQYF